This T cell receptor (beta chain) came from a study of beta chain features in type 1 diabetes. Study-wide findings and caveats: Still unanswered here is whether HLA type influences TCRB rearrangement. Significant though moderate, a shortening of TCRB CDR3s appeared in all four CD4+ subsets of Type 1 diabetes patients.

Details on this clone: Its antigen remains unidentified.

Expressed TCRB transcripts got sequenced, as all isolated RNA was reverse transcribed. Sequenced by immunoSEQ multiplex PCR; TCRdb stores in-frame clones only, minus some. The table shows about 340,000 clones, with around 9% occurring only once. Germline V gene lookup returns CDR1 SGHDT and CDR2 YYEEEE. The CDR3 contains 14 residues. Trimming cost V 2 bases and J 3 bases, with 12 bases left between them. The sequence was collected from a man in his thirties or forties with type 1 diabetes. The chain links TRBV5-6 to TRBJ2-7; no definite D call. Sample: central memory CD4+ T cells from blood. CDR3 nucleotide sequence: TGTGCCAGCAGCTTCGGGCAGTTGCTCTACGAGCAGTACTTC. As protein: CASSFGQLLYEQYF. The whole variable domain, filled in from reference TRBV5-6 and TRBJ2-7, reads DAGVTQSPTHLIKTRGQQVTLRCSPKSGHDTVSWYQQALGQGPQFIFQYYEEEERQRGNFPDRFSGHQFPNYSSELNVNALLLGDSALYLCASSFGQLLYEQYFGPGTRLTVT.